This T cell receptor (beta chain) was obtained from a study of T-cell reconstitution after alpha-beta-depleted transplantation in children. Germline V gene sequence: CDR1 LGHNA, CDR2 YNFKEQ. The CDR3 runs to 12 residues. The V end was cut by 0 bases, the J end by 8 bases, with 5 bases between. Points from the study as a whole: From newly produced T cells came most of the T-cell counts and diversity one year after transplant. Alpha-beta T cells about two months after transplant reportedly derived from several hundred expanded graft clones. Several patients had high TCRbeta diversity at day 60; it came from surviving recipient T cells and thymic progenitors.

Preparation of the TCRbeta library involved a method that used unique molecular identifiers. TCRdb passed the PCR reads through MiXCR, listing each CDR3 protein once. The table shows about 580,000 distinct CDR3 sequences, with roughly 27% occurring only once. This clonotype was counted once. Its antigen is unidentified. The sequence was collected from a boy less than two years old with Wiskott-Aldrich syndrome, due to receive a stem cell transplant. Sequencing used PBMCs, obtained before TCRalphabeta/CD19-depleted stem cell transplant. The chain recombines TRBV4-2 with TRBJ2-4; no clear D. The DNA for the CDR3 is TGTGCCAGCAGCCAAGATGGGGACATTCAGTACTTC. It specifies CASSQDGDIQYF.